This TCR beta chain was observed in a study of blood T cell repertoires in COVID-19. Study summary: Collection of acute and convalescent COVID-19 samples took place in the United States, Italy and Spain.

Between the trimmed V and J ends, which lost 8 bases and 7 bases, there was a span of 15 bases. This CDR3 comprises 13 residues. Germline V gene sequence: CDR1 MGHRA, CDR2 YSYEKL. Original handling: It was from reference gene primer amplification that nucleated cell counts were estimated. This table comes from immunoSEQ multiplex PCR, and its TCRdb copy is limited to in-frame clones, with some not included. V, J and clone size derive from that table, while D and trimming were established from the DNA sequence. The sample lists a few hundred thousand clones; around 81% were seen once. Seattle patients were enrolled while actively infected and followed longitudinally.

The V and J genes are TRBV4-1 and TRBJ1-5; D is possibly TRBD1 (5 bases). The receptor was derived from a person between 70 and 80 years old with COVID-19, enrolled during active disease. Sequences were obtained from peripheral blood. The CDR3 DNA sequence: TGCGCCAGCTCAAATACAGGTAACCAGCCCCAGCATTTT. Amino acid sequence: CASSNTGNQPQHF.